This T cell receptor beta chain is from a study of OX40 agonist ivuxolimab in advanced cancers. The germline V gene has CDR1 MNHEY and CDR2 SMNVEV (reference sequence). Trimming removed 5 bases at V and 0 bases at J, with 22 bases between. The CDR3 length is 19 residues. Libraries were prepared by immunoSEQ multiplex PCR; TCRdb keeps only in-frame clonotypes and omits some of them. The data hold approximately 60,000 clones, with roughly 90% observed a single time. The chain carries TRBV27 and TRBJ1-4; D is ambiguous. This receptor was taken from an adult with an advanced solid tumor such as melanoma, head and neck, liver or kidney cancer. Sequenced here: CD4+ or CD8+ T cells sorted from blood, sampled in a trial of the OX40 agonist ivuxolimab. The CDR3 DNA is TGTGCCAGCAGTCCTTTCCCCTTTCTCCTGGGAGCAACTAATGAAAAACTGTTTTTT. It is translated as CASSPFPFLLGATNEKLFF.